These 23 T cell receptor beta chains were all obtained from the same sample, sequenced in a study of CD8+ T cells in alopecia areata. Treatment denoted: oral pan-JAK inhibitor, 5-10 mg twice daily. RNA extraction was followed by reverse transcription into cDNA, which acted as the sequencing template. TCRdb's copy holds only in-frame clones and misses some; the assay was immunoSEQ multiplex PCR. This sample has about 190,000 clones; 55% to 70% occur once, and the top ten carry about 0.69%. This specimen consisted of CD4+ T cells sorted from blood, obtained at week 4, from a patient treated with tofacitinib. Receptors originate from a human donor with alopecia areata.

The gene calls are TRBV29-1 and TRBJ2-7; D not resolved. CDR1 and CDR2 from the germline V gene are SQVTM and ANQGSEA. The V gene lost 3 bases and the J gene lost 4 bases, with 7 bases spanning the gap. The CDR3 is 11 residues long. CDR3 coding DNA: TGCAGCGTTGAGGCGAGATACGAGCAGTACTTC. This sequence encodes CSVEARYEQYF.

The chain is built from TRBV27 and TRBJ1-2; perhaps TRBD1 as D (5 bases). The length of the CDR3 is 11 residues. V gave up 5 bases and J gave up 4 bases, with 5 bases separating them. Looked up from germline, CDR1 is MNHEY and CDR2 is SMNVEV (reference sequence). The CDR3 protein is CASSDSYGYTF. For the CDR3, the DNA is TGTGCCAGCAGTGACAGCTATGGCTACACCTTC.

The CDR3 DNA follows: TGTGCCAGCAGCCCTACTCGCGGCGGAAACACCATATATTTT. Translation gives CASSPTRGGNTIYF. V and J are TRBV7-2 and TRBJ1-3; D uncertain. Trimming left V 5 bases short and J 4 bases short, with 12 bases between. The germline V gene encodes CDR1 SGHTA and CDR2 FQGNSA. The CDR3 sequence is 14 residues long. Variable domain in full (rest from reference TRBV7-2 and TRBJ1-3): GAGVSQSPSNKVTEKGKDVELRCDPISGHTALYWYRQSLGQGLEFLIYFQGNSAPDKSGLPSDRFSAERTGGSVSTLTIQRTQQEDSAVYLCASSPTRGGNTIYFGEGSWLTVV.

The chain couples TRBV14 to TRBJ2-6; TRBD1 or TRBD2 may be the D gene (5 bases each). The V gene lost 0 bases and the J gene lost 3 bases, with 15 bases spanning the gap. Germline V lookup: CDR1 SGHDN, CDR2 FVKESK. The CDR3 totals 18 residues. Here the CDR3 DNA reads TGTGCCAGCAGCCAAGAATTATCGGGGCTTGGTGGGGCCAACGTCCTGACTTTC. Protein: CASSQELSGLGGANVLTF.

The V and J genes are TRBV7-3 and TRBJ2-3, with TRBD1 identical over 11 bases. In germline, CDR1 is SGHTA, CDR2 FQGTGA. The CDR3 length is 16 residues. J lost 4 bases, V lost 2 bases, and 5 bases had no gene match. The CDR3 DNA follows: TGTGCCAGCAGCTTATCTGGGACAGGGGGTTCAGATACGCAGTATTTT. Translated: CASSLSGTGGSDTQYF.

V is TRBV11-2 and J is TRBJ2-2, with TRBD1 matching over 7 bases. The germline V gene has CDR1 SGHAT and CDR2 FQNNGV. The CDR3 length is 15 residues. V was clipped by 3 bases and J by 4 bases; unmatched bases: 5. This CDR3 reads CASSFSTGSTGELFF. The DNA for the CDR3 is TGTGCCAGCAGCTTCTCGACAGGGAGCACCGGGGAGCTGTTTTTT.

The gene calls are TRBV30 and TRBJ1-1, with D uncertain. V lost 7 bases, J lost 5 bases, and 17 bases lay in between. This CDR3 spans 13 amino acids. Per the germline V gene, CDR1 is GTSNPN and CDR2 is SVGIG (reference sequence). In DNA, the CDR3 is TGTGCCTCCACCCCCCACGAAGATACTGAAGCTTTCTTT. It translates to CASTPHEDTEAFF.

This clone was seen just once. Written as DNA, the CDR3 is TGTGCCAGCAGCCGAGGGACGGCCCAGTCCCAGCATTTT. Amino acids: CASSRGTAQSQHF. The J gene is TRBJ1-5, the V gene TRBV6-5, with D tentatively TRBD1 (5 bases). Trimming left V 6 bases short and J 11 bases short, with 17 bases between. CDR1 and CDR2 (germline): MNHEY, SVGAGI. This CDR3 has 13 residues.

The rearrangement joins TRBV5-1 to TRBJ1-5; TRBD1 is a possible D gene (5 bases). This CDR3 contains 16 residues. Germline V gene sequence: CDR1 SGHRS, CDR2 YFSETQ. Trimming cost V 2 bases and J 1 base, with 13 bases left between them. The CDR3 nucleotides are TGCGCCAGCAGCTTCGGGCCCTGGGGCAGCAATCAGCCCCAGCATTTT. Residues: CASSFGPWGSNQPQHF.

The chain recombines TRBV7-9 with TRBJ2-1; no clear D gene. This CDR3 has 11 residues. Trimming shortened V by 5 bases and J by 2 bases, and 1 base separated the two germline ends. Per the germline V gene, CDR1 is SEHNR and CDR2 is FQNEAQ (reference sequence). DNA of the CDR3: TGTGCCAGCAGCGCCTACAATGAGCAGTTCTTC. Translation gives CASSAYNEQFF.

This rearrangement joins TRBV6-1 to TRBJ1-5; D might be TRBD1 (6 bases). The CDR3 has 12 amino acids. CDR1 MNHNS and CDR2 SASEGT come from the germline V gene. V dropped 10 bases and J dropped 2 bases, with 9 bases sitting between them. For the CDR3, the DNA is TGTGCCATCCGGACAGGCAATCAGCCCCAGCATTTT. Translated, it gives CAIRTGNQPQHF.

This clone was detected once. V usage is TRBV27 and J usage is TRBJ2-2; D not certain. Trimming removed 1 base from V and 6 bases from J, with 6 bases in between. The CDR3 is 13 residues long. Germline V gene lookup returns CDR1 MNHEY and CDR2 SMNVEV (reference sequence). In DNA form, the CDR3 reads TGTGCCAGCAGTTTATTTCGTTCCGGGGAGCTGTTTTTT. The encoded protein is CASSLFRSGELFF.

V is TRBV9 and J is TRBJ2-7, with 7 bases lining up with TRBD2. This CDR3 has 15 amino acids. The J segment lost 7 bases and the V segment lost 3 bases, leaving 13 bases of the junction unmatched. Germline assignment: CDR1 SGDLS and CDR2 YYNGEE. The CDR3 protein is CASSGALPGGSEQYF. Written as DNA, the CDR3 is TGTGCCAGCAGCGGTGCCTTGCCGGGAGGAAGTGAGCAGTACTTC.

This clone was seen at least ten times. This chain joins TRBV2 and TRBJ2-7, with 11 bases matching TRBD2. This CDR3 is 14 amino acids long. V trimming: 5 bases; J trimming: 6 bases; junction bases outside the gene matches: 6. Germline V gives CDR1 SNHLY, CDR2 FYNNEI. DNA of the CDR3: TGTGCCAGCAGTCCGGGACTAGCGGTCGGCGAGCAGTACTTC. Its protein product is CASSPGLAVGEQYF.

This clone was seen a handful of times. This chain links TRBV6-5 with TRBJ2-6; D remains unclear. V was cut by 2 bases and J by 4 bases, with 9 bases left in between. CDR1 is MNHEY, CDR2 SVGAGI, per germline. The CDR3 contains 15 residues. The CDR3 reads CASSYGGLGANVLTF. CDR3 DNA sequence: TGTGCCAGCAGTTACGGTGGGTTAGGGGCCAACGTCCTGACTTTC.

This clone was seen just once. The genes are TRBV19 and TRBJ2-1, with 10 bases aligning to TRBD2. The V gene end was trimmed by 5 bases and the J gene end by 12 bases; junction bases not matched to a gene: 7. This CDR3 is built from 13 residues. Germline loops: CDR1 LNHDA, CDR2 SQIVND (reference sequence). In DNA form, the CDR3 reads TGTGCCAGTAGTGTCAGCGGGAGGGCCGGGCAGTTCTTC. It codes for CASSVSGRAGQFF.

The rearrangement joins TRBV29-1 to TRBJ2-5; D is uncertain. The CDR3 totals 15 residues. Germline V gives CDR1 SQVTM, CDR2 ANQGSEA. Trimming removed 7 bases from V and 1 base from J, with 19 bases in between. In DNA form, the CDR3 reads TGCAGCGCCCAGAGGCAGTTCCAACGCCAAGAGACCCAGTACTTC. It yields the protein CSAQRQFQRQETQYF.

A note on this clone: One end of the junction varies from germline; a read error may be responsible. This chain joins TRBV28 and TRBJ2-3; D remains ambiguous. The CDR3 is made up of 13 amino acids. The germline V gene has CDR1 MDHEN and CDR2 SYDVKM. The CDR3 bases are TGTGCCAGCACCTTAACTAACACGGAGCCCCCCCATTTT. Encoded protein: CASTLTNTEPPHF. The full variable domain, with the rest looked up from reference TRBV28 and TRBJ2-3, is DVKVTQSSRYLVKRTGEKVFLECVQDMDHENMFWYRQDPGLGLRLIYFSYDVKMKEKGDIPEGYSVSREKKERFSLILESASTNQTSMYLCASTLTNTEPPHFGPGTRLTVL.

This chain links TRBV29-1 with TRBJ2-1; 11 bases are shared with TRBD2. The V and J ends lost 5 bases and 6 bases, in that order; junction bases with no gene match: 6. The length of the CDR3 is 14 residues. In germline, CDR1 is SQVTM, CDR2 ANQGSEA. DNA of the CDR3: TGCAGCGTTCAAACTAGCGGGAGAGGCAATGAGCAGTTCTTC. Its protein is CSVQTSGRGNEQFF.

The chain links TRBV11-2 to TRBJ1-1; unclear D gene. V lost 7 bases to trimming and J lost 8 bases, with 11 bases between them. This CDR3 spans 11 amino acids. CDR1 is SGHAT and CDR2 is FQNNGV in the germline V gene. CDR3 DNA: TGTGCCAGCACCTCAACGGGGGAAGCTTTCTTT. It yields the protein CASTSTGEAFF.

This clone was recorded a few times. The V and J genes are TRBV6-6 and TRBJ1-1; no clear D gene. CDR1 and CDR2 (germline): MNHNY, SVGAGI (reference sequence). Trimming cost V 2 bases and J 8 bases, with 6 bases left between them. This CDR3 spans 11 amino acids. The CDR3 sequence: CASSYNSEAFF. CDR3 nucleotide sequence: TGTGCCAGCAGTTACAATTCCGAAGCTTTCTTT.

The V call is TRBV29-1, the J call TRBJ2-1; 7 nucleotides line up with TRBD2. Germline V gene data show CDR1 as SQVTM and CDR2 as ANQGSEA. The ends lost 8 bases at V and 6 bases at J; junction bases unmatched: 16. The CDR3 has 15 amino acids. The CDR3 DNA sequence: TGCAGCTTCCCGTGGCGGGAGAAGGGGATCAATGAGCAGTTCTTC. Encoded protein: CSFPWREKGINEQFF.

The chain carries TRBV5-4 and TRBJ2-1; possible D gene TRBD2, 6 bases. Per the germline V gene, CDR1 is SGHNT and CDR2 is YYREEE (reference sequence). The V end lost 4 bases, the J end lost 6 bases, and 8 bases lay between the germline ends. The CDR3 is made up of 12 amino acids. For the CDR3, the DNA is TGTGCCAGCAGCCCGGGGGTCAATGAGCAGTTCTTC. Translating gives CASSPGVNEQFF.